The next 16 T cell receptor beta chains were all read from a single sample in a study of T cells in Graves' hyperthyroidism and ophthalmopathy. There were TCR beta CDR3 regions amplified from RNA transcripts. First-round RT-PCR targeting the TCR CDR3 was performed with the HTBI primer set. TCRdb called the multiplex PCR reads again in MiXCR, with one record for every CDR3 protein. The sample has about 610,000 distinct CDR3 sequences; approximately 14% are singletons. The source material was blood. The source is a woman between 40 and 50 years old with Graves' ophthalmopathy.

Ten or more counts support this clonotype. V usage is TRBV20-1 and J usage is TRBJ2-7, with 7 positions matching TRBD2. Unmatched junction bases numbered 12, after V lost 4 bases and J lost 3 bases. Germline CDR1 is DFQATT and CDR2 is SNEGSKA (reference sequence). This CDR3 is built from 15 residues. CDR3 protein: CSAILGGGKGYEQYF. The CDR3 DNA is TGCAGTGCTATTCTTGGGGGGGGGAAAGGCTACGAGCAGTACTTC.

This chain links TRBV20-1 with TRBJ1-5; the match to TRBD1 covers 7 bases. In germline, CDR1 is DFQATT, CDR2 SNEGSKA (reference sequence). The CDR3 totals 13 residues. The trim removed 3 bases at V and 1 base at J, leaving 0 bases unmatched. This CDR3 reads CSASRGSNQPQHF. The CDR3 nucleotides read TGCAGTGCTAGCAGGGGGAGCAATCAGCCCCAGCATTTT.

Comments on this clonotype: This is likely a read error, given that the CDR3 carries no conserved phenylalanine or tryptophan at its end. The chain uses TRBV6-1 and TRBJ2-7; weak D call: TRBD2 (6 bases). CDR3 length: 12 residues. Germline V lookup: CDR1 MNHNS, CDR2 SASEGT. V was shortened by 6 bases and J by 7 bases, with 13 bases between the two germline ends. CDR3: CASSPGGWEQYL. Written as DNA, the CDR3 is TGTGCCAGCAGCCCCGGGGGTTGGGAGCAGTACTTA.

The V and J genes are TRBV28 and TRBJ2-6; the D call may be TRBD1 or TRBD2 (5 bases each). The CDR3 length is 18 residues. V was cut by 6 bases and J by 0 bases, with 18 bases left in between. CDR1 and CDR2 (germline): MDHEN, SYDVKM. The CDR3 DNA reads as TGTGCCAGCAGCAGTCCCGGGACGGCTAGCTCTGGGGCCAACGTCCTGACTTTC. It codes for CASSSPGTASSGANVLTF.

This clonotype was seen many times. The rearrangement links TRBV24-1 to TRBJ1-2, with D hard to call. Germline assignment: CDR1 KGHDR and CDR2 SFDVKD. The CDR3 contains 12 residues. V lost 3 bases and J lost 8, with 9 bases in between. The CDR3 DNA reads TGTGCCACCAGTGATGGATTGTTCGGCTACACCTTC. Its translation: CATSDGLFGYTF.

The chain combines TRBV6-1 with TRBJ2-7, with D perhaps assigned TRBD1 or TRBD2 (5 bases each). CDR1 is MNHNS, CDR2 SASEGT, per germline. This CDR3 region has 16 residues. The V end lost 2 bases, the J end lost 4 bases, and 18 bases lay between the germline ends. For the CDR3, the DNA is TGTGCCAGCAGTGAACCGGGACGGGGCGTGGGATACGAGCAGTACTTC. Amino acid sequence: CASSEPGRGVGYEQYF.

This clonotype was observed many times. This sequence joins TRBV19 and TRBJ1-4; 7 nucleotides agree with TRBD1. Germline V gene data show CDR1 as LNHDA and CDR2 as SQIVND (reference sequence). The CDR3 spans 14 residues. The V segment lost 8 bases and the J segment 6 bases; nucleotides outside the gene matches: 9. The CDR3 here is CASSLWQGDEKLFF. CDR3 DNA sequence: TGTGCCAGTTCCCTCTGGCAGGGGGATGAAAAACTGTTTTTT. The full variable domain, completed using reference TRBV19 and TRBJ1-4, is DGGITQSPKYLFRKEGQNVTLSCEQNLNHDAMYWYRQDPGQGLRLIYYSQIVNDFQKGDIAEGYSVSREKKESFPLTVTSAQKNPTAFYLCASSLWQGDEKLFFGSGTQLSVL.

This clonotype was counted ten times or more. The rearrangement uses TRBV7-3 and TRBJ1-2; weak D call: TRBD1 (5 bases). The V and J ends lost 5 bases and 4 bases respectively, with 17 bases between them. Germline V gene sequence: CDR1 SGHTA, CDR2 FQGTGA. The CDR3 runs 15 residues. CDR3 protein: CASSLLPGAGYGYTF. In DNA, the CDR3 is TGTGCCAGCAGCCTCCTACCTGGGGCTGGCTATGGCTACACCTTC.

This clonotype was observed at least ten times. V gene TRBV27 combines with J gene TRBJ1-1; no clear D gene. Per the germline V gene, CDR1 is MNHEY and CDR2 is SMNVEV (reference sequence). Trimming pared 5 bases from V and 11 bases from J, leaving 21 bases between. CDR3 length: 14 residues. As DNA, the CDR3 is TGTGCCAGCAGTCCTCGGGGAGTTGACCCACCGGCTTTCTTT. This codes for CASSPRGVDPPAFF.

This clonotype was seen many times. This rearrangement joins TRBV10-1 to TRBJ2-2; 9 nucleotides agree with TRBD1. In germline, CDR1 is WNHNN, CDR2 SYGVQD (reference sequence). The CDR3 length is 15 residues. Losses at the gene ends were 6 bases for V and 5 bases for J; bases not matched to a gene: 7. In DNA, the CDR3 is TGCGCCAGCAGCCCGGGACAGGGCTTAACCGGGGAGCTGTTTTTT. This sequence encodes CASSPGQGLTGELFF.

V and J are TRBV6-4 and TRBJ1-5; D perhaps matches TRBD1 (6 bases). CDR1 MRHNA and CDR2 SNTAGT come from the germline V gene. This CDR3 is built from 14 residues. V dropped 2 bases and J dropped 7 bases, with 12 bases sitting between them. The CDR3 coding sequence is TGTGCCAGCAGTGACGGGGGCGGGATGCAGCCCCAGCATTTT. Translation gives CASSDGGGMQPQHF.

This clonotype was recorded only once. The rearrangement uses TRBV7-2 and TRBJ2-5; the D gene is possibly TRBD1 (6 bases). The CDR3 is 14 amino acids. The germline V and J ends were trimmed by 6 bases and 1 base, with 12 bases remaining between them. CDR1 SGHTA and CDR2 FQGNSA come from the germline V gene. CDR3 coding DNA: TGTGCCAGCAGGGGTCTAGGGGGCCAAGAGACCCAGTACTTC. Translation gives CASRGLGGQETQYF.

This clonotype was recorded many times. The genes are TRBV11-2 and TRBJ1-3; D remains ambiguous. The V and J ends lost 3 bases and 3 bases respectively, with 6 bases between them. Germline values: CDR1 SGHAT, CDR2 FQNNGV. This CDR3 contains 13 residues. CDR3 in amino acids: CASSLIDGNTIYF. The CDR3 nucleotides read TGTGCCAGCAGCTTGATCGATGGAAACACCATATATTTT.

This clonotype was seen ten or more times. The rearrangement uses TRBV27 and TRBJ1-1; 9 nucleotides align to TRBD1. The V segment lost 5 bases and the J segment 0 bases; nucleotides outside the gene matches: 10. In germline, CDR1 is MNHEY, CDR2 SMNVEV (reference sequence). This CDR3 has 17 amino acids. CDR3: CASSPLTGGWMNTEAFF. The CDR3 DNA reads TGTGCCAGCAGTCCCCTAACAGGGGGCTGGATGAACACTGAAGCTTTCTTT.

In its sample, this clonotype was seen a few times. The chain employs TRBV13 and TRBJ2-7; TRBD1 matches 7 bases. Germline V gives CDR1 PRHDT, CDR2 FYEKMQ (reference sequence). CDR3 length: 16 residues. Trimming at V came to 1 base and at J to 2 bases, leaving 8 bases not matched to a gene. Here the CDR3 DNA reads TGTGCCAGCAGCTTAGAACAGGGGCTCGATACCTACGAGCAGTACTTC. It translates to CASSLEQGLDTYEQYF.

In its sample, this clonotype was seen a few times. This chain's CDR3 is CASSTRASNTGELFF. CDR3 DNA sequence: TGCGCCAGCAGCACCCGGGCCTCGAACACCGGGGAGCTGTTTTTT. The gene calls are TRBV4-1 and TRBJ2-2; D is unclear. From germline, CDR1 is MGHRA and CDR2 YSYEKL. Trimming took 5 bases from V and 0 from J, leaving 10 bases between them. This CDR3 comprises 15 residues.